The 9 T cell receptor beta chains below come from one sample, sequenced in a study of vaccination and CD4 T cells after COVID-19. The assay that was used to sequence DNA from cultured CD4+ T cells was the Oncomine TCR Beta short-read assay. Using its own MiXCR run on the PCR reads, TCRdb lists one record per CDR3 protein. The sample lists around 20,000 distinct CDR3 sequences; around 66% were seen once. Sample treatment: roughly 11-day PBMC culture with coronavirus spike peptide pools or control peptides (ViraFEST assay). Antigens of these TCRs are unknown. Material for sequencing was CD4+ T cells from blood, cultured in vitro. These receptors all stem from a human donor who had recovered from COVID-19.

The rearrangement links TRBV7-6 to TRBJ2-7; D unclear. Germline-derived CDR1 and CDR2 are SGHVS and FNYEAQ. V shed 5 bases and J shed 4 bases, with 9 bases lying between them. This CDR3 has 12 residues. Here the CDR3 DNA reads TGTGCCAGCAGCCCAATCAGGTACGAGCAGTACTTC. Translated: CASSPIRYEQYF.

The chain uses TRBV6-1 and TRBJ2-3, with D unclear. The germline V gene has CDR1 MNHNS and CDR2 SASEGT. V shed 2 bases and J shed 14 bases, with 17 bases lying between them. There are 13 residues in the CDR3. The CDR3 spells CASSESVGLASYF. CDR3 DNA: TGTGCCAGCAGTGAAAGTGTAGGTTTGGCTTCGTATTTT.

The chain combines TRBV6-5 with TRBJ1-5; no definite D call. Germline loops: CDR1 MNHEY, CDR2 SVGAGI. The V and J ends lost 4 bases and 4 bases respectively, with 14 bases between them. The CDR3 has 15 residues. The CDR3 is CASSSLEGLNQPQHF. CDR3 bases: TGTGCCAGCAGTTCCCTAGAAGGTCTTAATCAGCCCCAGCATTTT.

The chain is built from TRBV6-1 and TRBJ2-7; TRBD1 agrees at 9 bases. The CDR3 totals 13 residues. V shed 10 bases and J 0 bases; nucleotides not matched to a gene: 4. The germline V gene encodes CDR1 MNHNS and CDR2 SASEGT. The chain's CDR3 is CATLDRGSYEQYF. The CDR3 nucleotides are TGTGCCACCTTGGACAGGGGCTCCTACGAGCAGTACTTC.

The rearrangement links TRBV6-4 to TRBJ2-7; tentatively, D is TRBD2 (7 bases). Germline CDR1 and CDR2: MRHNA and SNTAGT. The CDR3 totals 14 residues. The V end lost 8 bases, the J end lost 4 bases, and 18 bases lay between the germline ends. The CDR3 sequence: CASFVERGGYEQYF. In DNA, the CDR3 is TGTGCCAGCTTCGTGGAGAGGGGGGGATACGAGCAGTACTTC.

The V call is TRBV6-1, the J call TRBJ2-7, with 9 bases aligning to TRBD1. The trim removed 5 bases at V and 0 bases at J, leaving 11 bases unmatched. The germline CDR1 and CDR2 sequences are MNHNS and SASEGT. This CDR3 region has 17 residues. The CDR3 DNA sequence: TGTGCCAGCAGTCCACGCTCCGGGACAGGGCCCTCCTACGAGCAGTACTTC. Translating it yields CASSPRSGTGPSYEQYF.

This clonotype has a handful of counts. The chain carries TRBV27 and TRBJ1-5; D is ambiguous. V lost 4 bases and J lost 0, with 16 bases in between. The CDR3 is 17 residues long. The germline V gene has CDR1 MNHEY and CDR2 SMNVEV (reference sequence). The CDR3 coding sequence is TGTGCCAGCAGTTCTTATTCGGCCCCTAATAGCAATCAGCCCCAGCATTTT. This encodes CASSSYSAPNSNQPQHF.

Remarks on this clonotype: One junction end disagrees with the germline gene, perhaps due to a read error. V usage is TRBV28 and J usage is TRBJ1-2; 9 nucleotides line up with TRBD1. The length of the CDR3 is 20 residues. CDR1 is MDHEN and CDR2 is SYDVKM in the germline V gene. In DNA, the CDR3 is TGTGTCAGCAGCTTTCTCCCCGGGACAGGGAAAGGGATGGCCTTCTATGGCTACACCTTC. Protein product: CVSSFLPGTGKGMAFYGYTF.

V and J are TRBV12-3 or TRBV12-4 and TRBJ2-7, with unresolved D. This CDR3 spans 13 amino acids. V lost 2 bases and J 9 bases, leaving 14 bases between the germline ends. The CDR3 DNA sequence: TGTGCCAGCAGTTTAAGGCAGAACTCCGGGCAGTACTTC. Residues: CASSLRQNSGQYF.